This T cell receptor beta chain was recovered during a study of T cells in Graves' hyperthyroidism and ophthalmopathy. TCR beta CDR3 region amplification was performed from RNA transcripts. The HTBI set primed first-round TCR CDR3 RT-PCR. TCRdb reanalysed the multiplex PCR reads using MiXCR and keeps one entry per CDR3 protein. The table includes hundreds of thousands of distinct CDR3 sequences, less than 45% detected once. Exclusions: uncontrolled infection, other autoimmune disease, pregnancy, lactation. In the case of this clonotype: As yet, its antigen is unknown.

The length of the CDR3 is 14 residues. The germline V and J ends were trimmed by 8 bases and 5 bases, with 18 bases remaining between them. CDR1 and CDR2 (germline): SGHVS, FNYEAQ. Study results and caveats: Progression to ophthalmopathy was predicted a median of 6.5 months early.

What was sequenced was peripheral blood or thyroid tissue (not recorded which). This receptor was identified in an adult man with Graves' disease, either hyperthyroidism or ophthalmopathy (not recorded which). The V gene is TRBV7-6, the J gene TRBJ2-5, with a tentative D call TRBD2 (6 bases). CDR3: CASLGTRREETQYF. CDR3 nucleotide sequence: TGTGCCAGCCTGGGGACCCGGAGGGAGGAGACCCAGTACTTC.